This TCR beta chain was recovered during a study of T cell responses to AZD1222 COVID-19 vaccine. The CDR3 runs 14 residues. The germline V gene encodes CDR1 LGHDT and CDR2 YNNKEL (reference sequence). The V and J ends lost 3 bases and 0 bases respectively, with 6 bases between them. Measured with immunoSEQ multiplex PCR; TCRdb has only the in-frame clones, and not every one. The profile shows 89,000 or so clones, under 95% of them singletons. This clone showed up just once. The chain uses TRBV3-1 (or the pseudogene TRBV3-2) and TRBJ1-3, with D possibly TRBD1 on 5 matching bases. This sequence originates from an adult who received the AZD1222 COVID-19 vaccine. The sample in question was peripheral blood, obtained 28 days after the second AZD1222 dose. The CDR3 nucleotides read TGTGCCAGCAGCCAGGGACCCTCTGGAAACACCATATATTTT. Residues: CASSQGPSGNTIYF.